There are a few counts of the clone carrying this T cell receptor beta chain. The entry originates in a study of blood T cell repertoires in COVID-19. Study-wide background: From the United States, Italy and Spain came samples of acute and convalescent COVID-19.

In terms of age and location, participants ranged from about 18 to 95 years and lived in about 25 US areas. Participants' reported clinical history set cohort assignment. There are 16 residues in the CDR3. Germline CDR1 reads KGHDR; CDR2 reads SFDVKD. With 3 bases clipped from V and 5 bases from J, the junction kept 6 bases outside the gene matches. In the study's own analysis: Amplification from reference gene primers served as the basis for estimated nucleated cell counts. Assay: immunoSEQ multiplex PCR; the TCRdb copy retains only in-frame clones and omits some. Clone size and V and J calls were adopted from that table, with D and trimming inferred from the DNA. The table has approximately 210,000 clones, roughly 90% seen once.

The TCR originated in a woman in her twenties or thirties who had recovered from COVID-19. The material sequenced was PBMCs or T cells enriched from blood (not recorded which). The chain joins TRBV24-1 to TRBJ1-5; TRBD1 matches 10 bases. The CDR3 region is CATSDTTGGTYQPQHF. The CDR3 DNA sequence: TGTGCCACCAGTGATACGACAGGGGGCACTTATCAGCCCCAGCATTTT.